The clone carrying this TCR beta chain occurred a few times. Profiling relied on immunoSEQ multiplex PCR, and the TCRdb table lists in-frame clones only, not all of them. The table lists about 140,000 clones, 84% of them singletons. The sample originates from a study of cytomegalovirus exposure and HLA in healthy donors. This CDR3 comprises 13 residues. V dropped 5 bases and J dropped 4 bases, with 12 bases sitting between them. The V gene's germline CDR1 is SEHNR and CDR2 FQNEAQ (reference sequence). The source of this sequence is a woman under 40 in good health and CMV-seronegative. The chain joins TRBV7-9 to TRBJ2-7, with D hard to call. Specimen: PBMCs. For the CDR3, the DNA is TGTGCCAGCAGCCCTAGGATCGTTTACGAGCAGTACTTC. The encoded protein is CASSPRIVYEQYF.